This is a list of T cell receptor beta chains from one sample in a study of CD8+CD57+ T cells in acquired aplastic anemia. TCRdb used MiXCR to reprocess the reads, holding one entry per CDR3 protein. The sample consists of roughly 100,000 distinct CDR3 sequences, around two thirds of them appearing once. Material for sequencing was sorted CD4+, CD8+, or CD8+CD57+ T cells (not recorded which) from PBMCs. The receptors were sampled from a human donor with aplastic anemia. Each CDR3 is given with its conserved first and last residue. D genes are given only for firm matches. Not all rows give a size; the values are once, few, many and, for expanded clones, a class.

>TRBV20-1|TRBJ2-5|NA|NA
TGCAGTGCTAGGGCAGGGACTGGGGGGACCCAGTACTTC
CSARAGTGGTQYF
>TRBV2|TRBJ1-2|NA|NA
TGTGCCAGCAGGAAGGGCGGTTATGGCTACACCTTC
CASRKGGYGYTF
>TRBV6-5|TRBJ2-5|many|NA
TGTGCCAGCAGTTACTCGGGGGGAGATCAAGAGACCCAGTACTTC
CASSYSGGDQETQYF
>TRBV6-1|TRBJ2-7|many|NA
TGTGCCAGCAGTCCCTTGCCGGCCGCCTACGAGCAGTACTTC
CASSPLPAAYEQYF
>TRBV20-1|TRBJ1-2|NA|NA
TGCAGTGCTAGAAACAGAAACTATGGCTACACCTTC
CSARNRNYGYTF
>TRBV15|TRBJ1-4|NA|NA
TGTGCCACCAGCAGAGATCTTGGGGGTGCAACTAATGAAAAACTGTTTTTT
CATSRDLGGATNEKLFF
>TRBV29-1|TRBJ2-3|NA|NA
TGCAGCGTGGTTATCACAGATACGCAGTATTTT
CSVVITDTQYF
>TRBV20-1|TRBJ1-2|NA|TRBD1
TGCAGTGCTAGAGGGACAGGGGAGGAAGAGGGCTACACCTTC
CSARGTGEEEGYTF
>TRBV10-3|TRBJ1-5|NA|NA
TGTGCCATCAGTGAAGGGCAGGGAGGCAATCAGCCCCAGCATTTT
CAISEGQGGNQPQHF
>TRBV25-1|TRBJ1-2|NA|TRBD1
TGTGCCAGCAGTGCATCCAGGACAGGGGGCGCTGGCTACACCTTC
CASSASRTGGAGYTF
>TRBV25-1|TRBJ1-4|NA|NA
TGTGCCAGCAGTGACCCCCGAGGCGATGAAAAACTGCTTTTT
CASSDPRGDEKLLF
>TRBV19|TRBJ2-2|NA|NA
TGTGCCAGTAGTATAGCCGAAGCCCGCACCGGGGAGCTGTTTTTT
CASSIAEARTGELFF
>TRBV19|TRBJ1-2|NA|TRBD1
TGTGCCAGTAGTATAGATCCTGGGACAGGGGCCAATGGCTACACCTTC
CASSIDPGTGANGYTF
>TRBV10-3|TRBJ1-6|NA|NA
TGTGCCATCCGCTCCGAGGGGCTAGGGGGTTCAGCCCTCCACTTT
CAIRSEGLGGSALHF
>TRBV7-9|TRBJ1-3|NA|NA
TGTGCCAGCAGCTTAACGCTGGGAAACACCATATATTTT
CASSLTLGNTIYF
>TRBV5-4|TRBJ2-5|NA|TRBD2
TGTGCCAGCAGCCTCGGGACTAAAGAGACCCAGTACTTC
CASSLGTKETQYF
>TRBV20-1|TRBJ2-7|NA|NA
TGCAGTGGGGACCCCGGAACCGGCTACGAGCAGTACTTC
CSGDPGTGYEQYF
>TRBV2|TRBJ1-2|NA|TRBD1
TGTGCCAGCAGTGACGGGACAGGGCTGAACTATGGCTACACCTTC
CASSDGTGLNYGYTF
>TRBV24-1|TRBJ2-6|NA|NA
TGTGCCACCGCATATTCTGGGGCCAACGTCCTGACTTTC
CATAYSGANVLTF
>TRBV3-1|TRBJ1-5|medium-sized|NA
TGTGCCAGCAGCCACGGACGGGGAATTCAGCCCCAGCATTTT
CASSHGRGIQPQHF
>TRBV20-1|TRBJ1-6|NA|NA
TGCAGTGCTAGAGATCCGGAGGGCTACTATAATTCACCCCTCCACTTT
CSARDPEGYYNSPLHF
>TRBV2|TRBJ2-5|NA|NA
TGTGCCAGCAGTGTACTGGGGGAAGTGGAGACCCAGTACTTC
CASSVLGEVETQYF
>TRBV10-3|TRBJ2-7|NA|NA
TGTGCCATCAGTGAGTCGTCAGGGGCCCCCTTTAACGAGCAGTACTTC
CAISESSGAPFNEQYF
>TRBV2|TRBJ2-2|NA|NA
TGTGCCAGCGGACAGACAAACACCGGGGAGCTGGTTTTT
CASGQTNTGELVF
>TRBV10-3|TRBJ2-7|NA|NA
TGTGCCATCAGTGGAGAGGCAGGGTCAGACGAGCAGTACTTC
CAISGEAGSDEQYF
>TRBV20-1|TRBJ1-2|NA|NA
TGCAGTGCTAGACGGCAGATGGAAGGCTACACCTTC
CSARRQMEGYTF
>TRBV10-2|TRBJ1-1|once|NA
TGCGCCAGCGGCCCGGGACTAGGGAACACTGAAGCTTTCTTT
CASGPGLGNTEAFF
>TRBV19|TRBJ2-7|NA|TRBD1
TGTGCCAGTAGGACTCCAGGGGGTTCGCACTACGAGCAGTACTTC
CASRTPGGSHYEQYF
>TRBV10-3|TRBJ2-7|few|TRBD2
TGTGCCATCAGTGAGTACGGACTAGCGGGAGACGAGCAGTACTTC
CAISEYGLAGDEQYF
>TRBV7-2|TRBJ2-5|NA|NA
TGTGCCAGCAGCTGGGACTCCCAAGAGACCCAGTACTTC
CASSWDSQETQYF
>TRBV27|TRBJ2-2|NA|TRBD1
TGTGCCAGCAGTGATACAGGGGGTCACGGGGAGCTGTTTTTT
CASSDTGGHGELFF
>TRBV10-1|TRBJ1-6|NA|NA
TGCGCCAGCAGTGTCCAGACCAATTCACCCCTCCACTTT
CASSVQTNSPLHF
>TRBV10-3|TRBJ2-5|NA|TRBD2
TGTGCCATCAGTGGTACTAGCGGGGGCCGGGAGACCCAGTACTTC
CAISGTSGGRETQYF
>TRBV10-1|TRBJ1-2|NA|NA
TGCGCCAGCAGTGAAAACGGGACCTCAACCCACTTC
CASSENGTSTHF
>TRBV24-1|TRBJ1-2|few|NA
TGTGCCACCAGTGATTACCTTGGGGGCTACACCTTC
CATSDYLGGYTF
>TRBV7-8|TRBJ2-7|NA|NA
TGTGCCAGCAGCCAAGACGAGCGGTGGGAGCAGTACTTC
CASSQDERWEQYF
>TRBV10-3|TRBJ1-2|few|TRBD1
TGTGCCGGCGGGACAGACTATGGCTACACCTTC
CAGGTDYGYTF